Listed here are 5 T cell receptor beta chains from one sample, sequenced in a study of cytomegalovirus exposure and HLA in healthy donors. PCR employed 60 Vbeta and 13 Jbeta primers. Repertoires were generated with immunoSEQ multiplex PCR, while TCRdb's copy carries only in-frame clones and drops some. Altogether roughly 140,000 clones are present, roughly four fifths being singletons, with the ten largest covering under 5.5%. The sample was PBMCs. These receptors were collected from a woman aged 45-65 years in good health and CMV-seronegative.

The chain is built from TRBV29-1 and TRBJ1-1; perhaps TRBD1 as D (6 bases). The CDR3 contains 12 residues. Germline loops: CDR1 SQVTM, CDR2 ANQGSEA. V lost 0 bases and J lost 5, with 7 bases in between. Here the CDR3 reads CSVEDRGTEAFF. CDR3 DNA: TGCAGCGTTGAAGATAGGGGGACTGAAGCTTTCTTT.

The table lists this clone with a count of one. The chain couples TRBV5-1 to TRBJ1-1, with D possibly matching TRBD1 (6 bases). Trimming left V 4 bases short and J 1 base short, with 26 bases between. This CDR3 spans 19 amino acids. Germline V gene data show CDR1 as SGHRS and CDR2 as YFSETQ. CDR3 nucleotide sequence: TGCGCCAGCAGCATGACCGCAGGGATGTCGGGCAGGGGGAACACTGAAGCTTTCTTT. Translated, it gives CASSMTAGMSGRGNTEAFF.

The rearrangement joins TRBV4-3 to TRBJ2-2, with 8 bases that match TRBD2. V shed 0 bases, J shed 0 bases, and the junction held 0 bases outside the gene matches. From germline, CDR1 is LGHNA and CDR2 YSLEER. The CDR3 sequence is 16 residues long. CDR3 in amino acids: CASSQDSGANTGELFF. As DNA, the CDR3 is TGCGCCAGCAGCCAAGATAGCGGGGCGAACACCGGGGAGCTGTTTTTT.

V usage is TRBV10-3 and J usage is TRBJ1-2; 7 bases fit TRBD1. CDR1 and CDR2 from the germline V gene are ENHRY and SYGVKD. The CDR3 spans 17 residues. V shed 2 bases, J shed 4 bases, and the junction held 13 bases outside the gene matches. This CDR3 reads CAISEQVKQGVFYGYTF. The DNA for the CDR3 is TGTGCCATCAGTGAGCAAGTGAAGCAGGGGGTATTCTATGGCTACACCTTC.

The chain uses TRBV13 and TRBJ2-7; TRBD1 agrees at 10 bases. V was pared by 10 bases and J by 0 bases, with 6 bases of the junction left unmatched. There are 14 residues in the CDR3. In germline, CDR1 is PRHDT, CDR2 FYEKMQ (reference sequence). This chain's CDR3 is CATADRGSSYEQYF. The CDR3 coding sequence is TGTGCCACCGCGGACAGGGGGAGCTCCTACGAGCAGTACTTC.